The entry below gives a single T cell receptor (beta chain) sequence along with its context. This entry is derived from a study of cytomegalovirus exposure and HLA in healthy donors. Researchers ran the PCR with 60 Vbeta and 13 Jbeta primers. TCRdb's copy holds only in-frame clones and misses some; the assay was immunoSEQ multiplex PCR. The table includes over 100,000 clones, about three quarters detected once. V shed 5 bases, J shed 2 bases, and the junction held 6 bases outside the gene matches. CDR1 is SGHTA and CDR2 is FQGNSA in the germline V gene. The CDR3 has 15 residues. This clonotype was sampled from a female donor in good health and CMV-seronegative. V is TRBV7-2 and J is TRBJ2-3, with 8 bases matching TRBD2. Sequencing was performed on PBMCs. The CDR3 nucleotides are TGTGCCAGCAGCGACCTCGGGGGGGTCACAGATACGCAGTATTTT. It is translated as CASSDLGGVTDTQYF. Combining the CDR3 with reference TRBV7-2 and TRBJ2-3 gives the whole variable domain GAGVSQSPSNKVTEKGKDVELRCDPISGHTALYWYRQSLGQGLEFLIYFQGNSAPDKSGLPSDRFSAERTGGSVSTLTIQRTQQEDSAVYLCASSDLGGVTDTQYFGPGTRLTVL.